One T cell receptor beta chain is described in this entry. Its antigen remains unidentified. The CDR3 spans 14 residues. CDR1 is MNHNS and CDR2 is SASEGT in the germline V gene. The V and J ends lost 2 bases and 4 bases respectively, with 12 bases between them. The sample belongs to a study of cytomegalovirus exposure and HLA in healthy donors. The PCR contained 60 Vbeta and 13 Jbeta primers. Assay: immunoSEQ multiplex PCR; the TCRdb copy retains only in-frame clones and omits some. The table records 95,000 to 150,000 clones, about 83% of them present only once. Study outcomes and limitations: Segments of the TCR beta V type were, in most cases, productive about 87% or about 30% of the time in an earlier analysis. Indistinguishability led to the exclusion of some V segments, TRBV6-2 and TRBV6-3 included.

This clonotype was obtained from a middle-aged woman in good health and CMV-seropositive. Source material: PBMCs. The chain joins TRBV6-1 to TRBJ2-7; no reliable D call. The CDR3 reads CASSELNLEYEQYF. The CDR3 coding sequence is TGTGCCAGCAGTGAATTGAATCTAGAATACGAGCAGTACTTC.